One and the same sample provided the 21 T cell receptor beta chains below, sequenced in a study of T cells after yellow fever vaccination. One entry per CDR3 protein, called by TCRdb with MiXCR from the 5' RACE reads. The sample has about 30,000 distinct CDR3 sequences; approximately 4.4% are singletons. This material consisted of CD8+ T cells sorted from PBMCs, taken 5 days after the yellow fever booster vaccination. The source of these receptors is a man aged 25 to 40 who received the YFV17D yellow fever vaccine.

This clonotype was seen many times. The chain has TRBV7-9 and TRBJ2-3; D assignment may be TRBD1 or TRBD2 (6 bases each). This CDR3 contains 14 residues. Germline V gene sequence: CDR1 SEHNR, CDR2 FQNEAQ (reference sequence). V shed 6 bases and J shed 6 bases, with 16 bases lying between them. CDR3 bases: TGTGCCAGCAGGACAGGAGGGGGGCGCGATACGCAGTATTTT. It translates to CASRTGGGRDTQYF.

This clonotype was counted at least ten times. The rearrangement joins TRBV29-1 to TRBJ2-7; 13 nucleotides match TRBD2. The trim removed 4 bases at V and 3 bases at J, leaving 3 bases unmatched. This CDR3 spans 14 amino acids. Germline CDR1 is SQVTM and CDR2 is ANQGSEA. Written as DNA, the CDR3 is TGCAGCGTTGGGACTAGCGGGAGTCGCTACGAGCAGTACTTC. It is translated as CSVGTSGSRYEQYF.

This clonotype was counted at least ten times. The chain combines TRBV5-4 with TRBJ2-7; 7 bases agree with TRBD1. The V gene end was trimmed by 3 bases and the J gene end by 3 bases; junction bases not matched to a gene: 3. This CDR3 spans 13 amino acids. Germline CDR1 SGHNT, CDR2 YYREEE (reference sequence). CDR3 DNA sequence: TGTGCCAGCAGCTCGGGACAGATCTACGAGCAGTACTTC. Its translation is CASSSGQIYEQYF.

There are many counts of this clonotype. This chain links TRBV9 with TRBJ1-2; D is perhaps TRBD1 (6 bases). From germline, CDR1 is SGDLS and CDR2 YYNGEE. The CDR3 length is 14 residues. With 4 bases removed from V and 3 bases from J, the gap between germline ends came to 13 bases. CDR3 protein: CASSLHRADYGYTF. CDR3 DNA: TGTGCCAGCAGCCTCCACAGGGCTGACTATGGCTACACCTTC.

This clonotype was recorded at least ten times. CDR3 DNA: TGTGCCATCTTCCGGGAGGGTGAGCAGTTCTTC. Its translation is CAIFREGEQFF. The chain combines TRBV6-6 with TRBJ2-1, with TRBD2 matching over 8 bases. Per the germline V gene, CDR1 is MNHNY and CDR2 is SVGAGI (reference sequence). The V and J ends lost 10 bases and 9 bases, in that order; junction bases with no gene match: 5. CDR3 length: 11 residues.

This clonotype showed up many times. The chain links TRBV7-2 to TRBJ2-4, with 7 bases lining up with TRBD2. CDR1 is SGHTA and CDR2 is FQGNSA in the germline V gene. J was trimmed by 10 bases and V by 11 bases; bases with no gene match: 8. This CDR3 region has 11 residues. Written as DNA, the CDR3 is TGTGCCTCAGCAACCGGGGGGATTCAGTACTTC. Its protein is CASATGGIQYF.

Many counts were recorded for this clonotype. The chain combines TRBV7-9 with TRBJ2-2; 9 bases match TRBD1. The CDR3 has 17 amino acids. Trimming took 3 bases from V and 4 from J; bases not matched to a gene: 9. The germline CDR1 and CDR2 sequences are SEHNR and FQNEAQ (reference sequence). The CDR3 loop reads CASSFPRQGGFTGELFF. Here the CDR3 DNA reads TGTGCCAGCAGCTTTCCACGACAGGGGGGATTCACCGGGGAGCTGTTTTTT.

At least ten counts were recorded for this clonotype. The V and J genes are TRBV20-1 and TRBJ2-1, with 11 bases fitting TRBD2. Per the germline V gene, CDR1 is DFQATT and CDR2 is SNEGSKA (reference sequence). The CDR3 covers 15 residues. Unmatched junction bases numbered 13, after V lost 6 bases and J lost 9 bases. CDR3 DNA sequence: TGCAGTGCCAACGAACCTTTGGGACTAGCGGCTGAGCAGTTCTTC. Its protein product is CSANEPLGLAAEQFF.

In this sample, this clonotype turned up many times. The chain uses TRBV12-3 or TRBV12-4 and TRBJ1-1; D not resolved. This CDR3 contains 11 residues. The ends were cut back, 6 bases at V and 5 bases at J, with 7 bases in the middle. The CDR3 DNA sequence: TGTGCCAGCAGCCCGGGGACTGAAGCTTTCTTT. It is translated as CASSPGTEAFF.

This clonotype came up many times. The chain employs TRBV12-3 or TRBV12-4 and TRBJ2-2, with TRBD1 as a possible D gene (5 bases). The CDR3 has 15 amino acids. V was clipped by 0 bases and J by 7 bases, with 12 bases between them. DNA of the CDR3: TGTGCCAGCAGTTTAGCTTGGCAGGGTAACGGGGAGCTGTTTTTT. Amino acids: CASSLAWQGNGELFF.

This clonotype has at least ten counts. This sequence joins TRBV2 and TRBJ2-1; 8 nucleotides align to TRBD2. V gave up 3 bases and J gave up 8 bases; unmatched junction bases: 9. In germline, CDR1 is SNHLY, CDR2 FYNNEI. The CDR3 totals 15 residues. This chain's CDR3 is CASSDEAGVSHEQFF. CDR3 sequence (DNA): TGTGCCAGCAGTGATGAAGCGGGAGTCAGTCATGAGCAGTTCTTC.

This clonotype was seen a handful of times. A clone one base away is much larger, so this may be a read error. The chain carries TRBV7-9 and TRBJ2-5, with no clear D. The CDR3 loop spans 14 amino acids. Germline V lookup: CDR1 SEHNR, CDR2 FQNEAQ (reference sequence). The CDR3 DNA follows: TGTGCCAGCAGCCGGACGATATACCATGAGACCCAGTACTTC. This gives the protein CASSRTIYHETQYF. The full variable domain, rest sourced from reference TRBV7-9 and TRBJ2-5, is DTGVSQNPRHKITKRGQNVTFRCDPISEHNRLYWYRQTLGQGPEFLTYFQNEAQLEKSRLLSDRFSAERPKGSFSTLEIQRTEQGDSAMYLCASSRTIYHETQYFGPGTRLLVL.

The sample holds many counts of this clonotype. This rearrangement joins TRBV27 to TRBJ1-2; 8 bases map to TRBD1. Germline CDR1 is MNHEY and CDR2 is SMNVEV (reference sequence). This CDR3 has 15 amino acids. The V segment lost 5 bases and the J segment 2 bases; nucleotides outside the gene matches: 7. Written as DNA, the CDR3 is TGTGCCAGCAGTCGAACAGGGGGAGGGAACTATGGCTACACCTTC. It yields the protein CASSRTGGGNYGYTF.

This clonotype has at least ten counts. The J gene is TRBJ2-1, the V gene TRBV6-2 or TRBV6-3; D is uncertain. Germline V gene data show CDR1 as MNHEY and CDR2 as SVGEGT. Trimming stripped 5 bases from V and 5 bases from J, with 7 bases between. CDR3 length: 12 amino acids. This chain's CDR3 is CASSQVDNEQFF. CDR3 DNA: TGTGCCAGCAGTCAGGTAGACAATGAGCAGTTCTTC.

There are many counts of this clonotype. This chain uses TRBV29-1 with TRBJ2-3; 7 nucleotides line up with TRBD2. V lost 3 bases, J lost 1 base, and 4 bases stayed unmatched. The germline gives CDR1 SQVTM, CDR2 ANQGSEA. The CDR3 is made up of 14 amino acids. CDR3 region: CSVEEGGGTDTQYF. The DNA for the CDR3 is TGCAGCGTTGAGGAGGGAGGGGGCACAGATACGCAGTATTTT.

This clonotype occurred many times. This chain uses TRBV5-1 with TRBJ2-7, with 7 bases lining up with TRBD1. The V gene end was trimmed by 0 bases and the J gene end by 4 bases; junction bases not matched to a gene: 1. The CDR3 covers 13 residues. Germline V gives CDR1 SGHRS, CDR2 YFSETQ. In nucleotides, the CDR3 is TGCGCCAGCAGCTTGGAGACAGGGTACGAGCAGTACTTC. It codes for CASSLETGYEQYF.

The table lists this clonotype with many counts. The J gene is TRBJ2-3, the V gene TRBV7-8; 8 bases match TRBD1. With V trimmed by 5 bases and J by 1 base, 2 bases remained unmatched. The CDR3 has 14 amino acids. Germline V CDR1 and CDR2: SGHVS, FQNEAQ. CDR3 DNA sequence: TGTGCCAGCAGCGAGACAGGGGGCACAGATACGCAGTATTTT. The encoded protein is CASSETGGTDTQYF.

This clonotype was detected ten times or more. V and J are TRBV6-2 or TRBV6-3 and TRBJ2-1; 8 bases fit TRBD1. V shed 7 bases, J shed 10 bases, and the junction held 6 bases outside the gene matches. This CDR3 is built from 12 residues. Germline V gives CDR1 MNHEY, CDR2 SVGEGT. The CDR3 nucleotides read TGTGCCAGCACCCAGGGGGCGGACGAGCAGTTCTTC. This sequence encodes CASTQGADEQFF.

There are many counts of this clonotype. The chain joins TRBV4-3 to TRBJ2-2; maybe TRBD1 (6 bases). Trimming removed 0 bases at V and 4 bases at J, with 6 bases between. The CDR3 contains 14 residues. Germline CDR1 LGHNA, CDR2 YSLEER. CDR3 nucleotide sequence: TGCGCCAGCAGCCAAGAACAGGGCACCGGGGAGCTGTTTTTT. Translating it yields CASSQEQGTGELFF.

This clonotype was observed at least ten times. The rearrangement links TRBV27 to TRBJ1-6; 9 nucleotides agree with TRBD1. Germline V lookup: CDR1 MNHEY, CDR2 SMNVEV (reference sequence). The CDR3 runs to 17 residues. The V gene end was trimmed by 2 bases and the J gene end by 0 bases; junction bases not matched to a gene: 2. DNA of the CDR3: TGTGCCAGCAGTTTAGGGACAGGGAGCTCCTATAATTCACCCCTCCACTTT. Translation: CASSLGTGSSYNSPLHF.

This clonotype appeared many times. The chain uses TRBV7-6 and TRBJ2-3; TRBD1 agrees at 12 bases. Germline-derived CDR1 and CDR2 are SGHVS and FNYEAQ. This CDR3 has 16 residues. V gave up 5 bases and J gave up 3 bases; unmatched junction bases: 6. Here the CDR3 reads CASSTPGQGATDTQYF. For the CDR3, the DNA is TGTGCCAGCAGCACCCCGGGACAGGGGGCTACAGATACGCAGTATTTT.